This TCR beta chain stems from a study of cytomegalovirus exposure and HLA in healthy donors listed by TCRdb under 2017. Broadly, across the study: According to a later analysis, one platform produced both the approximately 110 validation repertoires and the 666 repertoires of the first cohort. The aim of the study was to test whether cataloging public T cell receptors could identify signatures of past pathogen exposure. Besides the first cohort of roughly 640 subjects, a separate validation cohort made up of 95 to 150 different subjects was used. To predict cytomegalovirus infection status, the study brought together high-throughput TCR immunosequencing, statistical association of individual TCRs with disease status, and machine learning.

The library was prepared using the immunoSEQ multiplex PCR assay. The source study handled its data this way. A statistical classification framework was developed to diagnose cytomegalovirus status using the catalog of TCR beta chain sequences. As stored in TCRdb, this immuneACCESS dataset retains in-frame rearrangements with V and J assigned. A fraction of the clones does not appear; measured against another copy, unresolved V genes explain less than half of the discrepancy, and the remainder lacks a known reason. V and J calls and clone size are those listed in that table; D and trimming were worked out from the DNA. The sample profile shows around 190,000 clones; roughly 85% of them were found once. Roughly 15% of the sample is taken by the ten largest. Points on this clone: Its antigen specificity is not known. No per-base quality is available; no much larger clone lies one base away.

V lost 4 bases and J lost 0 bases, and the count of bases not matched to a germline gene is 5. Reading from cysteine to phenylalanine, the CDR3 counts 15 amino acids. Only the CDR3 portion is preserved as DNA: 45 bases, with reading frame beginning at the first base. Based on the germline V gene, the CDR1 and CDR2 sequences are MDHEN and SYDVKM. Donors formed part of the validation cohort, which comprised approximately 130 subjects and was distinct from the first cohort of under 850 subjects. Results the study describes overall, beyond this receptor: In vitro tests confirmed that a few of the cytomegalovirus-associated TCR beta chains recognize cytomegalovirus antigens. Cytomegalovirus status was reported to be diagnosed by the classifier with high specificity and sensitivity in both the original and validation cohorts. In a later analysis, TCRs clustered in the first cohort were found to also tend to co-occur in the roughly 120 validation repertoires, with over 90% of cluster scores above 0. Most TCR sequences were observed very rarely across donors, whereas some public TCRs were present in many individuals. The study listed approximately 150 TCR beta chains as associated with cytomegalovirus. The authors suggested that the approach could potentially be extended to other disease states and immunological phenotypes. A later analysis lacked HLA typing for the validation cohort, so it scored co-occurrence in that cohort across all 120 or so repertoires.

The rearrangement joined TRBV28 to TRBJ2-7; 8 bases in between match TRBD2. The sequenced material came from PBMCs. The origin of this receptor is a man younger than 35 in good health and CMV-seropositive. In nucleotides, the sequence is TGTGCCAGCAGTTCCCGGGAGGGGACCTCCTACGAGCAGTACTTC. Translated, this is CASSSREGTSYEQYF.